Included here is one TCR beta chain sequence, with context. Which antigen it targets is not known. No clone much larger than this one lies a single base away; base qualities are absent. This entry comes from a study of cytomegalovirus exposure and HLA in healthy donors (dated by TCRdb to 2016 to 2017). With regard to the full study: According to a later analysis, one platform produced both the 110 or so validation repertoires and the 700 or so repertoires of the first cohort. Along with the approximately 700-subject first cohort, a separate validation cohort of more than 90 different subjects was used. The study aimed to test whether signatures of past pathogen exposure could be identified by cataloging public T cell receptors. The study combined high-throughput TCR immunosequencing, statistical association of individual TCRs with disease status, and machine learning to predict cytomegalovirus infection status.

The paper's findings and limits, for the study overall: Subsequent analysis determined that TCRs grouped into clusters in the first cohort also showed a tendency toward co-occurrence across the approximately 110 validation repertoires, and about 93% of cluster scores exceeded 0. Most TCR sequences were seen in very few donors, while some public TCRs were found in many individuals. A total of around 150 TCR beta chains were listed by the study as associated with cytomegalovirus. The authors suggested that the approach could potentially be generalized to other disease states and immunological phenotypes. Cytomegalovirus status was reported to be diagnosed by the classifier with high specificity and sensitivity in both the original and validation cohorts. A later analysis had no HLA typing for the validation cohort, so co-occurrence there was scored across all 110 or so repertoires. In vitro tests confirmed that a few of the cytomegalovirus-associated TCR beta chains recognize cytomegalovirus antigens.

Receptors were amplified or captured by the immunoSEQ multiplex PCR assay. The paper's data handling went like this. A statistical classification framework was built to diagnose cytomegalovirus status from the catalog of TCR beta chain sequences. TCRdb limited this immuneACCESS table to in-frame rearrangements with V and J called. A share of clones is missing; checked studies link under half to unresolved V genes, and the rest is unexplained. Clone size and V and J calls were adopted from that table, with D and trimming inferred from the DNA. The sample contains more than 20,000 clones, 97% of them found a single time. The ten largest make up 8% to 10% of the sample. V trim: 4 bases; J trim: 3 bases; unmatched bases: 11. Looking up the germline V gene yields CDR1 MGHRA and CDR2 YSYEKL. The CDR3, from cysteine to phenylalanine, totals 16 residues. Only the CDR3 DNA stays, 48 bases, in frame from base 1.

The donors were included in the validation cohort of over a hundred subjects, a group kept apart from the approximately 690-subject first cohort. The sequence derives from a young man in good health and CMV-seropositive. The receptor chain draws on TRBV4-1 and TRBJ2-7; the central 8 bases match TRBD2. Sample: PBMCs. The DNA sequence is TGCGCCAGCAGCCGCCTTCTAGCGGGTCGGGACTACGAGCAGTACTTC. It codes for CASSRLLAGRDYEQYF.